By frequency in the sample, the clone carrying this TCR beta chain is medium-sized. The data are from a study of liver allograft versus peripheral blood T cells. Study in general: Recipients' peripheral blood supplied the T cell receptor repertoires against which those in transplanted livers were compared.

MiXCR, applied by TCRdb to the reads, yields one record per CDR3 protein. Of approximately 15,000 distinct CDR3 sequences listed, more than 20% are singletons. This clonotype was sampled from a human patient who had a liver transplant. A subset of T cells may come from the graft donor.

CDR3 in DNA: TGTGCCACCAGTGACAGACTAGCGGGGGCCCTCCGTACGCAGTATTTT. As protein: CATSDRLAGALRTQYF. The chain is built from TRBV24-1 and TRBJ2-3; TRBD2 agrees at 12 bases. CDR1 KGHDR and CDR2 SFDVKD come from the germline V gene. V lost 4 bases, J lost 8 bases, and 9 bases stayed unmatched. This CDR3 contains 16 residues.